These T cell receptor beta chains were read from a single sample in a study of early T cells in non-severe SARS-CoV-2 infection. One entry per CDR3 protein, called by TCRdb with MiXCR from the 5' RACE reads. There are tens of thousands of distinct CDR3 sequences in the sample; 9.5% to 15% occur only once, and roughly 1.2% lies in the top ten. Specimen: whole blood, collected at baseline. The receptor source for this set is an adult who was a healthcare worker with PCR-confirmed SARS-CoV-2 infection or an uninfected control (not recorded which). The donor label of this sample is uncertain. Each CDR3 is given with its conserved first and last residue. The order of the fields is J gene, V gene, D gene, clone size, CDR3 protein, CDR3 DNA. A D gene is named only where the DNA matches it firmly. The size entry is marked missing in some rows and otherwise reads once, few, many or a size class.

TRBJ2-5,TRBV7-3,TRBD2,-,CASSLRGGRETQYF,TGTGCCAGCAGCTTGAGGGGAGGGAGAGAGACCCAGTACTTC
TRBJ2-5,TRBV7-3,-,many,CASSLEVLQETQYF,TGTGCCAGCAGCTTAGAGGTTCTCCAAGAGACCCAGTACTTC
TRBJ1-6,TRBV5-1,TRBD1,few,CASSQMDRANSPLHF,TGCGCCAGCAGCCAAATGGACAGGGCCAATTCACCCCTCCACTTT
TRBJ2-3,TRBV6-5,-,few,CASSYLGPKGGYTQYF,TGTGCCAGCAGTTACTTGGGACCCAAGGGCGGGTATACGCAGTATTTT
TRBJ1-2,TRBV6-5,-,-,CASSSWATAAGYTF,TGTGCCAGCAGTTCCTGGGCCACCGCGGCTGGCTACACCTTC
TRBJ2-4,TRBV18,-,many,CASSPPRGDGAKNIQYF,TGTGCCAGCTCACCACCCAGGGGAGATGGAGCCAAAAACATTCAGTACTTC
TRBJ2-1,TRBV7-3,-,many,CASSLGMANEQFF,TGTGCCAGCAGCTTGGGGATGGCAAATGAGCAGTTCTTC
TRBJ2-1,TRBV19,TRBD1,-,CASSTQGGDSSEQFF,TGTGCCAGTAGTACTCAAGGGGGCGATTCAAGTGAGCAGTTCTTC
TRBJ2-3,TRBV5-1,-,many,CASSLEGKNSDTQYF,TGCGCCAGCAGCTTGGAAGGGAAGAACTCAGATACGCAGTATTTT
TRBJ1-5,TRBV4-1,-,-,CASSQDSRRNQPQHF,TGCGCCAGCAGCCAAGATAGCAGGCGGAATCAGCCCCAGCATTTT
TRBJ2-3,TRBV13,-,few,CASSPKGGAIDTQYF,TGTGCCAGCAGCCCGAAGGGGGGGGCCATAGATACGCAGTATTTT
TRBJ2-1,TRBV27,-,many,CASSGLSGGGPNNEQFF,TGTGCCAGCAGCGGTCTCTCTGGCGGGGGCCCAAACAATGAGCAGTTCTTC
TRBJ2-1,TRBV7-6,-,-,CASSPGGSGYNEQFF,TGTGCCAGCAGCCCGGGGGGCAGTGGGTACAATGAGCAGTTCTTC
TRBJ1-1,TRBV12-3/TRBV12-4,-,-,CASSLGGRVSNTEAFF,TGTGCCAGCAGTTTGGGGGGGAGGGTTTCGAACACTGAAGCTTTCTTT
TRBJ1-2,TRBV24-1,-,many,CATRPPEGSGSGYTF,TGTGCCACCAGACCCCCAGAGGGGAGCGGTAGTGGCTACACCTTC
TRBJ1-6,TRBV12-3/TRBV12-4,TRBD1,many,CASSLTGYNSPLHF,TGTGCCAGCAGTCTGACAGGGTATAATTCACCCCTCCACTTT
TRBJ2-2,TRBV7-8,-,few,CASSFVSRSNPGELFF,TGTGCCAGCAGCTTCGTCAGCAGGTCTAATCCCGGGGAGCTGTTTTTT
TRBJ1-4,TRBV12-3/TRBV12-4,-,few,CASSLRPPATNEKLFF,TGTGCCAGCAGTTTGCGTCCCCCCGCAACTAATGAAAAACTGTTTTTT
TRBJ2-3,TRBV7-2,TRBD2,-,CASSLGGGRTDTQYF,TGTGCCAGCAGCTTAGGCGGGGGGCGGACAGATACGCAGTATTTT
TRBJ2-2,TRBV12-3/TRBV12-4,-,few,CASTRTAVGELFF,TGTGCCAGCACCCGGACGGCTGTTGGGGAGCTGTTTTTT
TRBJ1-4,TRBV28,-,many,CASSLMFGGTNEKLFF,TGTGCCAGCAGTTTAATGTTCGGGGGCACTAATGAAAAACTGTTTTTT
TRBJ2-3,TRBV7-9,TRBD2,-,CASSSSSGGLHTDTQYF,TGTGCCAGCAGCTCCTCTAGCGGGGGGCTACACACAGATACGCAGTATTTT
TRBJ2-1,TRBV19,-,-,CASSISGRGGEQFF,TGTGCCAGTAGTATATCTGGCAGGGGGGGTGAGCAGTTCTTC
TRBJ1-5,TRBV19,TRBD1,few,CATGQGNQPQHF,TGTGCCACAGGACAGGGCAATCAGCCCCAGCATTTT
TRBJ2-1,TRBV20-1,TRBD1,few,CSARPWDRLKNEQFF,TGCAGTGCTCGCCCCTGGGACAGGTTAAAAAATGAGCAGTTCTTC
TRBJ1-4,TRBV2,TRBD1,few,CASTGQGRASTNEKLFF,TGTGCCAGCACCGGACAGGGAAGGGCCTCGACTAATGAAAAACTGTTTTTT
TRBJ1-5,TRBV7-2,-,-,CASSSTRGFQPQHF,TGTGCCAGCAGCTCGACCAGGGGTTTTCAGCCCCAGCATTTT
TRBJ2-1,TRBV24-1,TRBD2,many,CATSGEGLAGGTGYNEQFF,TGTGCCACCTCCGGTGAGGGACTAGCGGGGGGCACGGGGTACAATGAGCAGTTCTTC
TRBJ2-5,TRBV7-2,TRBD2,-,CASSLQVAGLAARTQYF,TGTGCCAGCAGCTTACAAGTCGCTGGACTAGCGGCGAGGACCCAGTACTTC
TRBJ1-4,TRBV20-1,-,-,CSARDRPGANEKLFF,TGCAGTGCTAGAGACAGGCCGGGGGCTAATGAAAAACTGTTTTTT
TRBJ2-1,TRBV20-1,TRBD2,many,CSAREGLAENEQFF,TGCAGTGCTAGAGAGGGACTAGCGGAAAATGAGCAGTTCTTC
TRBJ2-3,TRBV6-6,-,few,CASSYGSWDTQYF,TGTGCCAGCAGTTACGGAAGTTGGGATACGCAGTATTTT
TRBJ2-2,TRBV2,TRBD1,many,CASNYGTGGTGELFF,TGTGCCAGCAACTATGGGACAGGGGGCACCGGGGAGCTGTTTTTT
TRBJ1-2,TRBV4-1,-,few,CASSHLNLNRIGGYTF,TGCGCCAGCAGCCACTTAAACCTTAACAGGATTGGGGGCTACACCTTC
TRBJ1-4,TRBV10-1,-,-,CASSESGNNEKLFF,TGCGCCAGCAGTGAAAGCGGGAATAATGAAAAACTGTTTTTT
TRBJ2-1,TRBV28,TRBD1,-,CASTTAGTGPYNEQFF,TGTGCCAGCACTACCGCCGGGACAGGGCCATACAATGAGCAGTTCTTC
TRBJ1-2,TRBV2,-,many,CASSAGAPYGYTF,TGTGCCAGCAGTGCGGGGGCCCCCTATGGCTACACCTTC
TRBJ1-2,TRBV19,TRBD1,many,CASMETGSPSNYGYTF,TGTGCCAGTATGGAGACAGGGTCACCAAGTAACTATGGCTACACCTTC
TRBJ2-3,TRBV20-1,TRBD2,few,CSACRGVQDTQYF,TGCAGTGCTTGTCGGGGGGTCCAAGATACGCAGTATTTT
TRBJ2-2,TRBV7-8,TRBD1,-,CASSPDRAPLTSNTGELFF,TGTGCCAGCAGCCCGGACAGGGCCCCTCTGACTTCGAACACCGGGGAGCTGTTTTTT
TRBJ1-3,TRBV24-1,-,many,CATSDATGGSGNTIYF,TGTGCCACCAGTGATGCGACAGGAGGCTCTGGAAACACCATATATTTT
TRBJ2-3,TRBV7-9,-,many,CASSPHFYRESTDTQYF,TGTGCCAGCAGCCCCCACTTCTACAGGGAGTCGACAGATACGCAGTATTTT
TRBJ2-5,TRBV7-3,TRBD1,-,CASSPGTGWGETQYF,TGTGCCAGCAGCCCCGGGACAGGTTGGGGGGAGACCCAGTACTTC
TRBJ2-6,TRBV29-1,TRBD1,-,CSVGGTGAFRGANVLTF,TGCAGCGTTGGCGGGACAGGGGCCTTTAGGGGGGCCAACGTCCTGACTTTC